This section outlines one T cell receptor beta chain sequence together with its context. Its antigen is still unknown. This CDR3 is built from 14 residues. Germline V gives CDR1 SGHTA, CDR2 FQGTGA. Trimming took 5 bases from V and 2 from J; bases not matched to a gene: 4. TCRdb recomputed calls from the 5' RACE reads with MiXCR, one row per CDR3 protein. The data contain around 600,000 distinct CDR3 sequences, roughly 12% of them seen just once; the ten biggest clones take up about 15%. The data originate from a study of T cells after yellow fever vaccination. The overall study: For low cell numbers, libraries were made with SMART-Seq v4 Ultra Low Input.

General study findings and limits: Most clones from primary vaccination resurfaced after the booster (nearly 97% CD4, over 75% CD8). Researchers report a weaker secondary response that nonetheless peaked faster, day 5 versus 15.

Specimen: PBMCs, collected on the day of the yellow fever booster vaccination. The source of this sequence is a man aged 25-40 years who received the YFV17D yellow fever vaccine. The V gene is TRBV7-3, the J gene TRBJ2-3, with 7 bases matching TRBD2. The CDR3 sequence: CASSPAGPTDTQYF. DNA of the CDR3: TGTGCCAGCAGCCCAGCGGGACCCACAGATACGCAGTATTTT. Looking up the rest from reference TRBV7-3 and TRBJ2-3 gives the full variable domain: GAGVSQTPSNKVTEKGKYVELRCDPISGHTALYWYRQSLGQGPEFLIYFQGTGAADDSGLPNDRFFAVRPEGSVSTLKIQRTERGDSAVYLCASSPAGPTDTQYFGPGTRLTVL.